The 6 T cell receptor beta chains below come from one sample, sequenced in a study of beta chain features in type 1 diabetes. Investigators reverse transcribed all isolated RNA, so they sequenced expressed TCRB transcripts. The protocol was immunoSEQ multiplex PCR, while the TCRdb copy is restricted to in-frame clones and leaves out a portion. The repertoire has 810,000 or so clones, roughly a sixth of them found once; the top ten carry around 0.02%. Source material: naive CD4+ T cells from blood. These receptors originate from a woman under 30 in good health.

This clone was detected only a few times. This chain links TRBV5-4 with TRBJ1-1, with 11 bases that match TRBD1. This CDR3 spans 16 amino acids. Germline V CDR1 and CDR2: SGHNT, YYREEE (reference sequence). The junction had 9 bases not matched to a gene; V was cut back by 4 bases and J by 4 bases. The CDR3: CASSPGQGGTATEAFF. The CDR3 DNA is TGTGCCAGCAGCCCGGGACAGGGGGGGACGGCCACTGAAGCTTTCTTT. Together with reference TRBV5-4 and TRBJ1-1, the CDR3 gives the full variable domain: ETGVTQSPTHLIKTRGQQVTLRCSSQSGHNTVSWYQQALGQGPQFIFQYYREEENGRGNFPPRFSGLQFPNYSSELNVNALELDDSALYLCASSPGQGGTATEAFFGQGTRLTVV.

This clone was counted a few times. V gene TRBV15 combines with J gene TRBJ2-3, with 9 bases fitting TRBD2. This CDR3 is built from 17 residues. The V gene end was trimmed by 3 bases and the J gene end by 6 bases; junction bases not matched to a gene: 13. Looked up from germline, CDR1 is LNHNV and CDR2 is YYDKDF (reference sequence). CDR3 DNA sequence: TGTGCCACCAGCAGGGGGCTGATTGGTAGCGGGAGTGATACGCAGTATTTT. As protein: CATSRGLIGSGSDTQYF.

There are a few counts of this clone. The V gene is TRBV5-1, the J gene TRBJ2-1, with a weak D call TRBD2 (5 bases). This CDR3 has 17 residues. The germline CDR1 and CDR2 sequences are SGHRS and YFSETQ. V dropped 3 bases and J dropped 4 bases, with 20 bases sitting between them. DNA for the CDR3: TGCGCCAGCAGCTGGCCTTTGAGGGCCCCTTTATACAATGAGCAGTTCTTC. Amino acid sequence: CASSWPLRAPLYNEQFF.

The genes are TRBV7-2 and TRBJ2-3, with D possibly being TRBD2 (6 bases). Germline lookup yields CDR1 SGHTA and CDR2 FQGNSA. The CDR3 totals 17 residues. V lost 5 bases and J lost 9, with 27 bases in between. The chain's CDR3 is CASSPPRGILRDATQYF. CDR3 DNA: TGTGCCAGCAGCCCACCTCGGGGGATTCTACGGGACGCAACGCAGTATTTT.

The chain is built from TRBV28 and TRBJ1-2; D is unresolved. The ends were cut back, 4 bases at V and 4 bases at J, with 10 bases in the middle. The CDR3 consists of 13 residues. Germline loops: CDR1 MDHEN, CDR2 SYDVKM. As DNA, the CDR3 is TGTGCCAGCAGTTCGACCGCCTTCTATGGCTACACCTTC. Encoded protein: CASSSTAFYGYTF.

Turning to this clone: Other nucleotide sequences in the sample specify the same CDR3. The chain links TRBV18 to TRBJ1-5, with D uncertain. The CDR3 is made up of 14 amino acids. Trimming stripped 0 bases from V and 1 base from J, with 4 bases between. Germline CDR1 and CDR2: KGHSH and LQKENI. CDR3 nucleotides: TGTGCCAGCTCACCACCATCGAGCAATCAGCCCCAGCATTTT. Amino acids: CASSPPSSNQPQHF.